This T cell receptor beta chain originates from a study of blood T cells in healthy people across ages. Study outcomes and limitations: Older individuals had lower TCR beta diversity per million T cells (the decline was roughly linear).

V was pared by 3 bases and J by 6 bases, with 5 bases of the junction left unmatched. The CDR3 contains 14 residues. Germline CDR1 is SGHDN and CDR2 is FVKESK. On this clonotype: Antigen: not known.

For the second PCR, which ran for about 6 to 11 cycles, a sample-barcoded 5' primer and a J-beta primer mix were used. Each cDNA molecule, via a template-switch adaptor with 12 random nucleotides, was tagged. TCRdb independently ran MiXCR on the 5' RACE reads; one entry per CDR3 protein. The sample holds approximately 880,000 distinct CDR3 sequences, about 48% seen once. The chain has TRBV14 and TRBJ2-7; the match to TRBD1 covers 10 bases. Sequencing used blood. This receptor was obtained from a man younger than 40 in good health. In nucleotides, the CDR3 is TGTGCCAGCAGCCAGACAGGGGGCGGCTCCGAGCAGTACTTC. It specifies CASSQTGGGSEQYF.